This record concerns one TCR beta chain sequence. TCRdb keeps only in-frame clones here, not all; method: immunoSEQ multiplex PCR. In the table there are approximately 73,000 clones, about nine tenths of which are singletons. The data stem from a study of technical replicates of blood from a few donors. V was trimmed by 0 bases and J by 4 bases, leaving 13 bases between them. CDR3 size: 15 residues. Germline V CDR1 and CDR2: SGHDN, FVKESK. V and J are TRBV14 and TRBJ2-7, with D possibly TRBD1 on 5 matching bases. The sample taken for sequencing was T cells isolated from PBMCs. The TCR comes from a human donor in good health. The CDR3: CASSQEQANLYEQYF. As DNA, the CDR3 is TGTGCCAGCAGCCAAGAACAGGCGAATTTATACGAGCAGTACTTC.